The source of this TCR beta chain is a study of cytomegalovirus exposure and HLA in healthy donors. Repertoires were generated with immunoSEQ multiplex PCR, while TCRdb's copy carries only in-frame clones and drops some. The data contain more than 95,000 clones, 89% of them singletons. This CDR3 region has 14 residues. Germline-derived CDR1 and CDR2 are MNHEY and SMNVEV (reference sequence). V lost 3 bases and J lost 4, with 10 bases in between. The TCR originated in a woman under 30 in good health and CMV-seronegative. Sequenced input: PBMCs. The chain uses TRBV27 and TRBJ1-3; maybe TRBD1 (5 bases). CDR3 coding DNA: TGTGCCAGCAGTTTTGCGGGGCCCGGAAACACCATATATTTT. It yields the protein CASSFAGPGNTIYF.